A selection of T cell receptor beta chains follows, all from one sample in a study of blood T cell repertoires in COVID-19. Using immunoSEQ multiplex PCR, the repertoire was profiled, and TCRdb retains in-frame clones only, with some absent. The sample holds a few hundred thousand clones, 80% to 90% seen once. Sequencing was performed on PBMCs or T cells enriched from blood (not recorded which). The receptor set was obtained from a woman under 30 who had recovered from COVID-19. Both conserved end residues are part of each CDR3. Fields, in order: D gene, J gene, clone size, V gene, CDR3 DNA, CDR3 protein. A D gene is named only where the DNA matches it firmly. Some rows mark clone size as missing; the rest say once, few, many or name a class of expanded clone.

>.|TRBJ1-5|.|TRBV7-8
TGTGCCAGCAGCCCTCCTTACAATCAGCCCCAGCATTTT
CASSPPYNQPQHF
>.|TRBJ2-6|.|TRBV24-1
TGTGCCACCAGTGATTCACAGGTAGCTGGGGCCAACGTCCTGACTTTC
CATSDSQVAGANVLTF
>TRBD2|TRBJ2-3|.|TRBV3-1/TRBV3-2
TGTGCCAGCAGCCCCCGAGGGAGGGGAGATACGCAGTATTTT
CASSPRGRGDTQYF
>.|TRBJ2-3|.|TRBV5-6
TGTGCCAGCAGCTTGGCACAGAATACGCAGTATTTT
CASSLAQNTQYF
>TRBD1|TRBJ1-4|.|TRBV5-5
TGTGCCAGCAGCCTTCGAACGGGACAGCAAGCTAATGAAAAACTGTTTTTT
CASSLRTGQQANEKLFF
>.|TRBJ2-7|few|TRBV27
TGTGCCAGCAGTTTGAGGGCTCCGAGCTCCTACGAGCAGTACTTC
CASSLRAPSSYEQYF
>TRBD2|TRBJ2-1|once|TRBV10-3
TGTGCCATCAAAGAAGGGACTAGCGGACACAATGAGCAGTTCTTC
CAIKEGTSGHNEQFF
>.|TRBJ1-6|.|TRBV6-5
TGTGCCAGTGGCCGGGAGACGTTAGGTTCACCCCTCCACTTT
CASGRETLGSPLHF
>.|TRBJ2-5|.|TRBV11-2
TGTGCCAGCAACCCTGGGGGGGCGAGGGAGACCCAGTACTTC
CASNPGGARETQYF
>.|TRBJ2-7|.|TRBV3-1/TRBV3-2
TGTGCCAGCAGCCAAGCGTACTCCTACGAGCAGTACTTC
CASSQAYSYEQYF
>.|TRBJ1-2|.|TRBV28
TGTGCCAGCAGACCGGGAGCCAACTATGGCTACACCTTC
CASRPGANYGYTF